This T cell receptor beta chain derives from a study of CD8 T cells in Susac syndrome. Study summary: Within the group of sequenced Susac syndrome patients, five or six had active disease and 8 or 9 were in remission. When blood was drawn, the patients with Susac syndrome were therapy-naive, on corticosteroids, or on intravenous immunoglobulin alone.

This clonotype was counted once. CDR3 length equals 12 residues. V lost 4 bases and J lost 11; bases outside the gene matches: 5. The germline gives CDR1 LGHDT, CDR2 YNNKEL (reference sequence). Reverse transcription used roughly 0.45 to 1 ug RNA and random hexamers. TCRdb reprocessed the immunoSEQ multiplex PCR reads via MiXCR and lists one record per CDR3 protein. Of about 240,000 distinct CDR3 sequences listed, almost 97% are singletons. Sequencing input: CD4+ T cells from PBMCs. The clonotype originates from a human donor with Susac syndrome. This chain uses TRBV3-1 with TRBJ2-1; 7 nucleotides align to TRBD2. The CDR3, as DNA: TGTGCCAGCAGCCTTCGGGAGGCCAAGCAGTTCTTC. This translates into CASSLREAKQFF.